This T cell receptor (beta chain) was documented in a study of CD8 T cells in ankylosing spondylitis. General observations from the study: Significant enrichment of disease-linked clones was reported in matched ankylosing spondylitis synovial fluid. A motif in TCR beta, a set of 8 or 9 highly homologous variants, appeared characteristic of ankylosing spondylitis blood. Several of the motif variants were reported before in synovial fluid and blood from reactive arthritis. Disease-linked clones were CD8+ and relatively rare in peripheral blood.

This clonotype appeared many times. What it binds is unknown. Germline V lookup: CDR1 ENHRY, CDR2 SYGVKD. CDR3 length: 16 amino acids. The J segment lost 2 bases and the V segment lost 3 bases, leaving 6 bases of the junction unmatched. It was by quantitative 5'-RACE with molecular barcodes that TCR beta libraries were made. TCRdb re-called the 5' RACE reads with MiXCR, one entry per CDR3 protein. In the table there are just under 550,000 distinct CDR3 sequences, over 9.5% of which are singletons. The sequenced sample was blood, either unsorted or a sorted T cell fraction (not recorded which). The TCR was taken from a male donor with ankylosing spondylitis. The V gene is TRBV10-3, the J gene TRBJ2-1; 8 nucleotides match TRBD2. The CDR3 spells CAISDTLAGPYNEQFF. In DNA, the CDR3 is TGTGCCATCAGTGACACTTTAGCGGGACCCTACAATGAGCAGTTCTTC.